This TCR beta chain was identified in a study of OX40 agonist ivuxolimab in advanced cancers. Overall study context: The mean age was roughly 60 years, ranging from roughly 23 to 80, with around four fifths of participants male. About 40% of patients had received prior checkpoint inhibitor therapy.

TCRdb keeps only in-frame clones here, not all; method: immunoSEQ multiplex PCR. This sample yields approximately 18,000 clones, of which 70% to 85% are seen a single time; under 55% belongs to the top ten. This clonotype originated in an adult with an advanced solid tumor such as melanoma, head and neck, liver or kidney cancer. Material: CD4+ or CD8+ T cells sorted from blood, obtained in a trial of the OX40 agonist ivuxolimab.

This chain's CDR3 is CASSLTGQGVEQYF. CDR3 coding DNA: TGTGCCAGCAGTCTGACGGGACAGGGTGTTGAGCAGTACTTC. The J gene is TRBJ2-7, the V gene TRBV27; 9 bases fit TRBD1. CDR1 is MNHEY and CDR2 is SMNVEV in the germline V gene (reference sequence). CDR3 size: 14 residues. The junction had 9 bases not matched to a gene; V was cut back by 5 bases and J by 7 bases.